The T cell receptor (beta chain) under discussion was sequenced for a study of regulatory T cells in long-lasting Graves disease. Time point in this sample: newly diagnosed GD, antithyroid drugs for less than 3 months. With RNA extracted from PBMCs as input, the TCR library was made. The CDR3 is made up of 14 amino acids. The germline CDR1 and CDR2 sequences are SGHRS and YFSETQ. V lost 2 bases, J lost 6 bases, and 4 bases stayed unmatched. Libraries of TCR beta came from iRepertoire HTBI primers plus Arm-PCR of CDR3 regions. TCRdb reprocessed the multiplex PCR reads with MiXCR, giving one entry per CDR3 protein. The data show about 540,000 distinct CDR3 sequences, approximately 13% seen once. This clonotype has ten or more counts. These same data were also listed under a study on T cells in Graves' hyperthyroidism and ophthalmopathy.

Sequencing was performed on peripheral blood mononuclear cells (PBMCs), taken at new diagnosis, from a patient treated with antithyroid drugs. The chain recombines TRBV5-1 with TRBJ2-7, with TRBD1 matching over 11 bases. The sequence came from a man younger than 40 with Graves disease. CDR3 coding DNA: TGCGCCAGCAGCTTAGGACAGGGGGCAAGCGAGCAGTACTTC. Translated: CASSLGQGASEQYF.